This TCR beta chain was identified in a study of cytomegalovirus exposure and HLA in healthy donors (dated by TCRdb to the late 2010s). About the investigation overall: In an earlier analysis of 450 to 750 of the donors, 250 to 300 Gb of sequence data and 95 million to 130 million unique TCR beta sequences from about 179 million T cells were reported. An early release covering over 500 HLA-typed donors comprised approximately 300 gigabases of sequencing data and tens of millions of unique TCR sequences. The study profiled the T cell repertoires of approximately 700 subjects by immunosequencing and related them to cytomegalovirus serostatus. Among the roughly 370 genotyped donors, 75% to 90% belonged to the genetic ancestry cluster associated with self-reported Caucasian donors. To decide whether each TCR beta V gene segment behaved as functional or pseudogenic, an earlier analysis of approximately 620 of the donors relied on high-throughput TCR beta sequencing. Donor age, sex, ethnicity and CMV serostatus were compiled together with the repertoire data. The later analysis used no new phenotypic data to find candidate immune exposures, relying instead on TCR beta sequences and their occurrence across donors. Among about 410 genotyped donors of the cohort, an average of around 240,000 unique TCR beta nucleotide sequences was sequenced per donor, of which about 19% were non-productive. The number of donors typed differed by locus, with about 629-630 for A, B, C, DRB1 and DQB1, roughly 520 for DQA1, some 570 for DPA1, and 400 to 490 for DPB1. A separate validation cohort of roughly 120 different subjects was used in addition to the approximately 640-subject first cohort. In a later genetic analysis, genome-wide SNP genotypes for about three fifths of the 666 donors were used, and that subset was treated as a discovery cohort. Every discovery cohort repertoire had been produced on one sequencing platform. The study aimed to test whether signatures of past pathogen exposure could be identified by cataloging public T cell receptors. Roughly five DR-DQ haplotypes were handled as single units for association and clustering, since linkage in the cohort was strong. To study patterns of TCR occurrence, a later analysis re-analyzed previously published TCR beta repertoires from around 670 donors and added high-resolution HLA genotyping. HLA typing covered class I and class II loci at four-digit resolution. To predict cytomegalovirus infection status, the study brought together high-throughput TCR immunosequencing, statistical association of individual TCRs with disease status, and machine learning. What the work shows at the level of the full study, not this receptor alone: The cohort was sequenced for TCR beta chains only, and without alpha or paired-chain data the features that could be detected were limited. Cytomegalovirus status was reported to be diagnosed by the classifier with high specificity and sensitivity in both the original and validation cohorts. A further reported finding was that TCR beta sequences accurately predicted the HLA-A and HLA-B alleles for most subjects in the first cohort. A later analysis reported that several top co-occurrence clusters appeared linked to parvovirus B19, influenza, CMV and Epstein-Barr virus. Roughly uniform sequencing depth across donors was assumed in presence/absence analyses, although this assumption may not hold. In an earlier analysis of some 550 of the donors, most TCR beta V segments were observed in productive rearrangements about 87% or about 30% of the time, broadly matching IMGT annotations. According to a later genetic analysis, donors in an Asian-associated ancestry cluster had fewer N-insertions in productive TCRs than the roughly 700-donor mean. The study gave a list of 150 to 200 TCR beta chains associated with cytomegalovirus. A later analysis found that most CMV-associated TCR beta chains appeared HLA-restricted, with HLA associations seemingly driven largely by CMV exposure. Some IMGT-functional V segments, including TRBV6-2 and TRBV6-3, could not be distinguished by the 87-base-pair reads and were therefore excluded. While some public TCRs were present in many individuals, most TCR sequences turned up only very rarely across donors. In a later analysis, HLA-associated TCR beta chains were found to be more clonally expanded and to have lower generation probabilities than equally common non-associated chains. A later analysis found that TCR association rates varied across HLA loci, with DRB1 alleles showing the most associated TCRs and HLA-C alleles the fewest. A few of the identified cytomegalovirus-associated TCR beta chains were confirmed in vitro to be specific for cytomegalovirus antigens. At a false discovery rate of 0.05, a later analysis linked 15,000 to 20,000 TCR beta sequences to specific HLA alleles. Correlated functional status among segregating V segments might be attributable to linkage disequilibrium, but an unknown experimental factor could not be ruled out. Assigning TCR associations to individual alleles was difficult when HLA alleles, especially DR and DQ, strongly co-occurred. A cluster of highly shared sequence variants was judged likely to represent a technical artifact of the sequencing pipeline. The earlier analysis of about 600 of the donors excluded roughly 16 rarely observed V segments, including chromosome 9 orphons, because counts were too low. According to the authors, the approach could potentially be generalized to other disease states and immunological phenotypes. For the cohort, immune exposure information was limited to CMV serostatus. HLA typing was unavailable for some donors at each locus, so association tests used only the typed subset. An association between a missense DCLRE1C variant and V-gene and J-gene trimming of TCR beta chains was found in a later genetic analysis and replicated in an independent cohort.

CDR1 and CDR2 were assigned from the germline V gene as MNHNS and SASEGT. Trimming costs V 6 bases and J 0 bases, and their ends lie 11 bases apart. Counted from cysteine to phenylalanine, this CDR3 has 14 amino acids. Left in the record is the CDR3 DNA by itself, 42 bases read in frame from the first base. Library creation used the immunoSEQ multiplex PCR assay. For the multiplex PCR, a mixture combining 60 forward primers for TCR Vbeta segments and 13 reverse primers for TCR Jbeta segments was used. Amplification of the CDR3 region of rearranged TCR beta genes was performed with a multiplex PCR assay on genomic DNA. On the Illumina HiSeq System, the amplified TCR beta libraries were sequenced as 87-base-pair reads. As for the original processing: In a later analysis, roughly 80 million unique TCR beta chains were counted across the 650 to 750 repertoires, and roughly 10 million of these chains were shared by at least two donors. To remove PCR and sequencing errors, raw reads were error-corrected and collapsed into unique sequences using a nearest-neighbor algorithm that merged closely related sequences. Alignment of CDR3 sequences to IMGT reference sequences was used to assign V, D and J gene segments. For a sequence to be retained, at least a six-nucleotide match to both a V gene segment and a J gene segment was required. A rearrangement counted as productive if the CDR3 had no stop codons and remained in frame with V and J, and every other rearrangement counted as non-productive. Following IMGT convention, CDR3 was defined as the stretch from the second conserved V-encoded cysteine up to the conserved J-encoded phenylalanine. The earlier analysis of 587 of the donors excluded any sequence lacking an unambiguous match to a single V gene segment. In an earlier analysis of approximately 550 of the donors, V segments were called functional above 56.7% productive rearrangements and were called segregating when the between-donor standard deviation exceeded 5%. To diagnose cytomegalovirus status from the catalog of TCR beta chain sequences, a statistical classification framework was built. V and J gene assignment, in a later analysis, came from comparing TCR nucleotide sequences with IMGT/GENE-DB human TR gene sequences. Using the TCRdist pipeline, a later analysis assigned CDR3 sequences along with most-parsimonious VDJ recombination scenarios. In a later analysis, each TCR beta chain was defined by its CDR3 amino acid sequence together with its V-gene family, and reads lacking a unique V-gene family were excluded. A later analysis removed over 500 highly shared, low-generation-probability nucleotide sequences to deal with suspected cross-contamination and a sequencing artifact. A later analysis calculated a clonal expansion index for each public chain from normalized within-repertoire ranks of inferred template counts. Generation probabilities in a later analysis came from a VDJ recombination model fitted to out-of-frame rearrangements, and those results were checked against IGoR. Hypergeometric tests were used in a later analysis to score TCR-TCR, TCR-HLA and TCR-CMV co-occurrence, with a repertoire-size bias correction applied to the TCR pairs. In a later analysis, false discovery rates were estimated by permuting HLA or CMV assignments 20 times. In a later analysis, co-occurring TCRs were grouped using DBSCAN, and TCRdist sequence similarity was added for clustering within HLA-allele-positive subsets. Co-occurrence clustering excluded repertoires with fewer than 30,000 or more than 120,000 public chains, plus five with anomalous nucleotide sharing. Imported from immuneACCESS, the table was reduced by TCRdb to in-frame sequences with V and J called. These copies leave out some clones; in studies compared against another copy, an unresolved V gene accounts for under half, and the cause of the remainder is not known. The DNA was the basis for D and trimming; V, J and clone size are from that table. A total of some 160,000 clones appear in this sample, roughly three quarters of them only once. The ten top clones hold around 2% of the sample.

Note on this clone: What this receptor recognizes is not known. No clone much larger than this one lies a single base away; base qualities are absent.

In total, fewer than 750 healthy bone marrow donors made up the cohort. Cohort members were all nominally healthy when sampled, although unrecorded immune exposures were likely present. The donor was CMV seronegative and belonged to the group of 352 seronegative cohort members. Each donor provided a peripheral blood sample, and peripheral blood mononuclear cells were used for TCR beta sequencing. The Qiagen DNeasy Blood Extraction Kit was used to extract genomic DNA from the blood cell samples. The TCR was taken from a woman between 40 and 50 years old in good health and CMV-seronegative. In this chain, TRBV6-1 is recombined with TRBJ1-1, with a weak D call of TRBD1 (5 bases match). The sequencing sample was made of PBMCs. The CDR3 protein sequence reads: CASREQEMNTEAFF. The sequenced DNA is TGTGCCAGCAGAGAACAGGAAATGAACACTGAAGCTTTCTTT.